The 6 T cell receptor beta chains reported below all come from one sample, sequenced in a study of CD8 T cells in Susac syndrome. Reverse transcription of about 0.5 to 1 ug RNA used random hexamers. TCRdb recomputed calls from the immunoSEQ multiplex PCR reads with MiXCR, one row per CDR3 protein. Here the sample spans roughly 140,000 distinct CDR3 sequences, around 94% being singletons. The sample was CD8+ T cells from PBMCs. The receptors were sampled from a human donor in good health.

The genes are TRBV7-9 and TRBJ2-7; D is possibly TRBD2 (5 bases). Germline-derived CDR1 and CDR2 are SEHNR and FQNEAQ (reference sequence). V was pared by 6 bases and J by 3 bases, with 15 bases between. The CDR3 sequence is 14 residues long. The DNA for the CDR3 is TGTGCCAGCAGTCAACCCGGGGTTGACTACGAGCAGTACTTC. The encoded protein is CASSQPGVDYEQYF.

This clonotype has only one observation. V is TRBV7-6 and J is TRBJ2-1; no clear D gene. CDR1 and CDR2 (germline): SGHVS, FNYEAQ. Trimming shortened V by 2 bases and J by 6 bases, and 11 bases separated the two germline ends. This CDR3 contains 14 residues. In DNA, the CDR3 is TGTGCCAGCAGCTTATACCCAGAAGGCAATGAGCAGTTCTTC. Protein product: CASSLYPEGNEQFF.

This clonotype is a singleton in its sample. The genes are TRBV9 and TRBJ1-4; D gene ambiguous. V lost 3 bases and J 6 bases, leaving 6 bases between the germline ends. Germline V gives CDR1 SGDLS, CDR2 YYNGEE. CDR3 length equals 12 residues. The CDR3 DNA sequence: TGTGCCAGCAGCGCTCCCGATGAAAAACTGTTTTTT. It yields the protein CASSAPDEKLFF.

The rearrangement uses TRBV29-1 and TRBJ2-7; D may be TRBD1 or TRBD2 (5 bases each). Germline loops: CDR1 SQVTM, CDR2 ANQGSEA. Trimming removed 7 bases at V and 4 bases at J, with 17 bases between. The CDR3 length is 13 residues. The DNA of the CDR3 is TGCAGCGCCCAAGGGACGGAAAATTACGAGCAGTACTTC. Amino acid sequence: CSAQGTENYEQYF.

V and J are TRBV6-5 and TRBJ2-7; TRBD1 might be the D (6 bases). CDR1 is MNHEY, CDR2 SVGAGI, per germline. This CDR3 has 16 residues. Between the trimmed V and J ends, which lost 1 base and 0 bases, there was a span of 13 bases. The CDR3 reads CASSYYPGHISYEQYF. CDR3 DNA sequence: TGTGCCAGCAGTTACTACCCGGGACACATCTCCTACGAGCAGTACTTC.

V and J are TRBV7-9 and TRBJ2-5; maybe TRBD1 (5 bases). Trimming pared 0 bases from V and 4 bases from J, leaving 9 bases between. Germline CDR1 SEHNR, CDR2 FQNEAQ (reference sequence). This CDR3 region has 14 residues. CDR3 sequence reads: CASSLAGARETQYF. The CDR3, as DNA: TGTGCCAGCAGCTTAGCAGGGGCCAGAGAGACCCAGTACTTC.